This T cell receptor beta chain was obtained from a study of cytomegalovirus exposure and HLA in healthy donors. Primers included in the PCR were 60 Vbeta and 13 Jbeta primers. Sequencing used immunoSEQ multiplex PCR; TCRdb keeps in-frame clones, though not all of them. The sample has about 78,000 clones, about 78% seen once. As concerns this clone: Its antigen remains unidentified.

General study findings and limits: Some V segments (TRBV6-2 and TRBV6-3 among them) were excluded as indistinguishable.

Trimming cost V 9 bases and J 5 bases; bases outside gene matches: 11. The V gene's germline CDR1 is LNHDA and CDR2 SQIVND (reference sequence). There are 14 residues in the CDR3. The sequenced material came from PBMCs. The chain combines TRBV19 with TRBJ2-7, with 9 bases matching TRBD2. This TCR was recovered from a male donor in good health and CMV-seronegative. The CDR3 region has the DNA TGTGCCAGCCGGGGACCTAGCGGGATCGACGAGCAGTACTTC. This gives the protein CASRGPSGIDEQYF.